This T cell receptor (beta chain) was observed in a study of cytomegalovirus exposure and HLA in healthy donors (dated by TCRdb to about 2017). Broadly, across the study: An earlier analysis of some 600 of the donors reported under 300 Gb of sequence data and 100 million to 120 million unique TCR beta sequences obtained from around 170 million T cells. Typing coverage varied by locus: roughly 620-640 donors for A, B, C, DRB1 and DQB1; roughly 510 for DQA1; about 590 for DPA1; 400 to 480 for DPB1. Every discovery cohort repertoire had been produced on one sequencing platform. In addition to the first cohort of 650 to 750 subjects, a separate validation cohort of over 90 different subjects was used. About 320 gigabases of sequencing data and roughly 90 million unique TCR sequences were included in an early release covering under 650 HLA-typed donors. To predict cytomegalovirus infection status, the study combined high-throughput TCR immunosequencing, statistical association of individual TCRs with disease status, and machine learning. A handful of DR-DQ haplotypes were handled as single units for association and clustering because linkage in the cohort was strong. A later analysis re-examined previously published TCR beta repertoires from more than 650 donors and added high-resolution HLA genotyping to investigate patterns of TCR occurrence. The study aimed to test whether signatures of past pathogen exposure could be identified by cataloging public T cell receptors. Both class I and class II loci were covered by HLA typing, at four-digit resolution. On average, about 240,000 unique TCR beta nucleotide sequences were sequenced per donor among some 420 genotyped donors of the cohort, with roughly 18% of those sequences being non-productive. Genome-wide SNP genotypes for about 55% of the roughly 670 donors were used in a later genetic analysis, which treated that subset as a discovery cohort. Of the approximately 400 genotyped donors, approximately 80% fell in the genetic ancestry cluster associated with self-reported Caucasian donors. The T cell repertoires of 666 subjects were profiled by immunosequencing and related to cytomegalovirus serostatus. To decide whether each TCR beta V gene segment behaved as functional or pseudogenic, an earlier analysis of over 500 of the donors relied on high-throughput TCR beta sequencing. Alongside the repertoire data, information on donor age, sex, ethnicity and CMV serostatus was compiled. In the later analysis, no new phenotypic data were used to find candidate immune exposures; instead, reliance was placed on TCR beta sequences and their occurrence across donors. What the authors observed across the whole study: The 87-base-pair reads could not distinguish some IMGT-functional V segments, including TRBV6-2 and TRBV6-3, so those segments were excluded. In a later analysis, several top co-occurrence clusters were reported to appear linked to parvovirus B19, influenza, CMV and Epstein-Barr virus. It was suggested by the authors that the approach could potentially be generalized to other disease states and immunological phenotypes. According to a later genetic analysis, donors in an Asian-associated ancestry cluster had fewer N-insertions in productive TCRs than the roughly 700-donor mean. In vitro tests confirmed that a few of the cytomegalovirus-associated TCR beta chains recognize cytomegalovirus antigens. Linkage disequilibrium might explain the correlated functional status among segregating V segments, but an unknown experimental factor could not be ruled out. HLA typing was unavailable for some donors at each locus, so association tests used only the typed subset. Immune exposure information for the cohort was limited to CMV serostatus. Specific HLA alleles were associated with over 15,000 TCR beta sequences at a false discovery rate of 0.05 in a later analysis. The study listed 150 to 200 TCR beta chains as associated with cytomegalovirus. A further reported finding was that TCR beta sequences accurately predicted the HLA-A and HLA-B alleles for most subjects in the first cohort. Strong co-occurrence of HLA alleles, especially DR and DQ, made assigning TCR associations to individual alleles difficult. In an earlier analysis of approximately 600 of the donors, most TCR beta V segments were observed in productive rearrangements about 90% or about 30% of the time, broadly matching IMGT annotations. This cohort had only TCR beta chains sequenced, and the lack of alpha or paired-chain data limited which features could be detected. A later analysis found that TCR association rates varied across HLA loci, with DRB1 alleles showing the most associated TCRs and HLA-C alleles the fewest. An association between a missense DCLRE1C variant and V-gene and J-gene trimming of TCR beta chains was found in a later genetic analysis and replicated in an independent cohort. In a later analysis, most CMV-associated TCR beta chains were found to appear HLA-restricted, with HLA associations seemingly driven largely by CMV exposure. Because counts were too low, under 20 rarely observed V segments, including chromosome 9 orphons, were left out of the earlier analysis of roughly 600 of the donors. Most TCR sequences were seen in very few donors, while some public TCRs were found in many individuals. Presence/absence analyses assumed roughly uniform sequencing depth across donors, an assumption that may not hold. The sequencing pipeline was judged likely to have produced a cluster of highly shared sequence variants as a technical artifact. In a later analysis, HLA-associated TCR beta chains were found to be more clonally expanded and to have lower generation probabilities than equally common non-associated chains. Cytomegalovirus status was reported to be diagnosed by the classifier with high specificity and sensitivity in both the original and validation cohorts.

Trimming removed 6 bases from V and 5 bases from J; the gene matches leave 11 bases unexplained. Including cysteine and phenylalanine, the CDR3 has 16 amino acids. The retained sequence is limited to the CDR3, 48 bases, with the frame set at the first base. CDR1 and CDR2 are drawn from the germline V gene (reference sequence): LNHDA, SQIVND. Libraries were built with the immunoSEQ multiplex PCR assay. A mixture of 60 forward primers for TCR Vbeta segments and 13 reverse primers for TCR Jbeta segments was used in the multiplex PCR. A multiplex PCR assay on genomic DNA amplified the CDR3 region of rearranged TCR beta genes. The Illumina HiSeq System was used to sequence the amplified TCR beta libraries as 87-base-pair reads. In the original analysis: A later analysis tallied 75 million to 95 million unique TCR beta chains across the roughly 610 repertoires, and some 10 million of those chains were shared by two or more donors. To remove PCR and sequencing errors, raw reads were error-corrected and collapsed into unique sequences using a nearest-neighbor algorithm that merged closely related sequences. Alignment of CDR3 sequences to IMGT reference sequences was used to assign V, D and J gene segments. For a sequence to be retained, at least a six-nucleotide match to both a V gene segment and a J gene segment was required. Rearrangements were classified as productive when the CDR3 lacked stop codons and remained in frame with V and J, and all other rearrangements were classified as non-productive. Following IMGT convention, CDR3 was defined as the stretch from the second conserved V-encoded cysteine up to the conserved J-encoded phenylalanine. In an earlier analysis of roughly 610 of the donors, sequences lacking an unambiguous match to a single V gene segment were excluded. An earlier analysis of just under 600 of the donors called V segments functional above 56.7% productive rearrangements and segregating when the between-donor standard deviation exceeded 5%. A statistical classification framework was built to diagnose cytomegalovirus status from the catalog of TCR beta chain sequences. In a later analysis, TCR nucleotide sequences were compared against IMGT/GENE-DB human TR gene sequences so that V and J genes could be assigned. The TCRdist pipeline was used in a later analysis to assign CDR3 sequences and most-parsimonious VDJ recombination scenarios. In a later analysis, every TCR beta chain was defined by the combination of its CDR3 amino acid sequence and its V-gene family, and reads without a unique V-gene family were dropped. To address suspected cross-contamination and a sequencing artifact, a later analysis removed 550 to 750 highly shared, low-generation-probability nucleotide sequences. A later analysis calculated a clonal expansion index for each public chain from normalized within-repertoire ranks of inferred template counts. A later analysis computed generation probabilities with a VDJ recombination model fitted to out-of-frame rearrangements, and checked the results against IGoR. A later analysis scored TCR-TCR, TCR-HLA and TCR-CMV co-occurrence with hypergeometric tests, applying a repertoire-size bias correction to TCR pairs. In a later analysis, false discovery rates were estimated by permuting HLA or CMV assignments 20 times. In a later analysis, co-occurring TCRs were grouped using DBSCAN, and TCRdist sequence similarity was added for clustering within HLA-allele-positive subsets. Repertoires with fewer than 30,000 or more than 120,000 public chains, plus five repertoires with anomalous nucleotide sharing, were excluded from co-occurrence clustering. TCRdb re-hosts the immuneACCESS table, in-frame sequences only. Its copies lack some clones; in the studies checked, an unresolved V gene accounts for under half of them, and the cause for the rest is not known. Clonal size and the V and J genes are those of that table, whereas D and trimming came from the DNA. Across this sample there are 150,000 to 200,000 clones, with nearly 80% seen only once. The ten largest clones take up approximately 6.3% of the sample.

As regards this clone: Its binding antigen is unknown. Per-base quality was not reported, and no clone a single base away is much larger than it.

The cohort was made up of around 720 healthy bone marrow donors. At the time of sampling, every cohort member was nominally healthy, though immune exposures that went unrecorded were likely present. The donor was CMV seropositive and belonged to the group of a few hundred seropositive cohort members. A peripheral blood sample was collected from each donor, and TCR beta sequencing was performed on peripheral blood mononuclear cells. Genomic DNA was extracted from the blood cell samples with the Qiagen DNeasy Blood Extraction Kit. The TCR originated in a man between 35 and 55 years old in good health and CMV-seropositive. Specimen: PBMCs. Recombination connected TRBV19 to TRBJ2-5; 11 junctional bases match TRBD1. CDR3 reads: CASSGGRTGGKETQYF. The nucleotide sequence reads as follows: TGTGCCAGTAGCGGGGGCCGGACAGGGGGCAAGGAGACCCAGTACTTC.